The 13 T cell receptor beta chains listed next were all sequenced from one sample in a study of CD8 T cells in ankylosing spondylitis. MiXCR, run by TCRdb on the 5' RACE reads, gives a single entry per CDR3 protein. The table lists about 36,000 distinct CDR3 sequences, 9.5% to 12% of them singletons. Source material: synovial fluid, either unsorted or a sorted T cell fraction (not recorded which). The origin of the receptors is a male donor with ankylosing spondylitis.

This clonotype was seen a few times. The chain links TRBV7-2 to TRBJ2-1; D not certain. The germline V gene encodes CDR1 SGHTA and CDR2 FQGNSA. This CDR3 has 14 amino acids. The V end was cut by 2 bases, the J end by 5 bases, with 10 bases between. As DNA, the CDR3 is TGTGCCAGCAGCTTAAATGATTGGGACAATGAGCAGTTCTTC. Protein product: CASSLNDWDNEQFF.

The V call is TRBV7-3, the J call TRBJ2-7; the D is unclear. In germline, CDR1 is SGHTA, CDR2 FQGTGA. V dropped 2 bases and J dropped 0 bases, with 11 bases sitting between them. The CDR3 has 15 amino acids. The CDR3 DNA reads as TGTGCCAGCAGCTTAGCGCCGGTCCACTCCTACGAGCAGTACTTC. Translated, it gives CASSLAPVHSYEQYF.

This clonotype occurred a few times. The chain combines TRBV6-5 with TRBJ2-1; no definite D call. Germline V gene sequence: CDR1 MNHEY, CDR2 SVGAGI. The CDR3 loop spans 13 amino acids. Trimming pared 2 bases from V and 6 bases from J, leaving 8 bases between. DNA for the CDR3: TGTGCCAGCAGTTACAGATCCCGCAATGAGCAGTTCTTC. This encodes CASSYRSRNEQFF.

Ten or more counts support this clonotype. The chain is built from TRBV21-1 and TRBJ1-1. TRBV21-1 is labeled a pseudogene. The length of the CDR3 is 18 residues. In DNA form, the CDR3 reads TGTGCCAGCAGCAAAAGTGGGCAGCTAGAACCTTTGAACACTGAAGCTTTCTTT. This codes for CASSKSGQLEPLNTEAFF.

The chain is built from TRBV11-3 and TRBJ1-1, with TRBD1 as a possible D gene (5 bases). V was trimmed by 1 base and J by 8 bases, leaving 11 bases between them. Germline V gene data show CDR1 as SGHNT and CDR2 as YENEEA. CDR3 size: 13 residues. The CDR3 loop is CASSLVPGVEAFF. The CDR3 nucleotides are TGTGCCAGCAGCTTAGTTCCGGGGGTCGAAGCTTTCTTT.

V gene TRBV5-6 combines with J gene TRBJ2-1; 12 bases map to TRBD1. Germline V lookup: CDR1 SGHDT, CDR2 YYEEEE. V gave up 2 bases and J gave up 8 bases; unmatched junction bases: 5. CDR3 length: 15 amino acids. The CDR3 DNA sequence: TGTGCCAGCAGCTTAGGGGACAGGGGGCGCCATGAGCAGTTCTTC. Translating gives CASSLGDRGRHEQFF. The full variable domain, its missing parts supplied by reference TRBV5-6 and TRBJ2-1, is DAGVTQSPTHLIKTRGQQVTLRCSPKSGHDTVSWYQQALGQGPQFIFQYYEEEERQRGNFPDRFSGHQFPNYSSELNVNALLLGDSALYLCASSLGDRGRHEQFFGPGTRLTVL.

This clonotype was seen more than once but under ten times. The chain is built from TRBV10-3 and TRBJ2-7; D remains unclear. This CDR3 has 14 residues. Germline assignment: CDR1 ENHRY and CDR2 SYGVKD. V was cut by 5 bases and J by 6 bases, with 17 bases left in between. The CDR3 loop reads CAISSGPVGREQYF. The CDR3 nucleotides are TGTGCCATCAGTTCCGGGCCTGTCGGCCGCGAGCAGTACTTC.

This clonotype appeared a few times. This chain connects TRBV3-1 to TRBJ2-7; 9 nucleotides line up with TRBD1. The CDR3 length is 15 residues. Germline V gene sequence: CDR1 LGHDT, CDR2 YNNKEL (reference sequence). V lost 4 bases to trimming and J lost 4 bases; unmatched junction nucleotides: 8. CDR3 sequence reads: CASSPRDRAGYEQYF. The DNA for the CDR3 is TGTGCCAGCAGCCCCAGGGACAGGGCGGGGTACGAGCAGTACTTC.

This clonotype occurred many times. The V call is TRBV2, the J call TRBJ1-1, with no clear D. Germline loops: CDR1 SNHLY, CDR2 FYNNEI. The CDR3 runs to 11 residues. V was pared by 6 bases and J by 5 bases, with 7 bases between. CDR3 protein: CASREGTEAFF. In nucleotides, the CDR3 is TGTGCCAGCAGGGAGGGAACTGAAGCTTTCTTT.

This clonotype was detected ten times or more. The chain links TRBV4-2 to TRBJ2-1, with D possibly being TRBD1 (6 bases). Germline CDR1 reads LGHNA; CDR2 reads YNFKEQ. The CDR3 has 15 residues. Trimming removed 0 bases from V and 6 bases from J, with 12 bases in between. The CDR3 loop is CASSQEPLGGNEQFF. Here the CDR3 DNA reads TGTGCCAGCAGCCAAGAACCCTTAGGGGGCAATGAGCAGTTCTTC.

This clonotype was counted a few times. The V and J genes are TRBV30 and TRBJ1-6; no definite D call. The CDR3 length is 15 residues. CDR1 is GTSNPN and CDR2 is SVGIG in the germline V gene (reference sequence). Trimming shortened V by 2 bases and J by 6 bases, and 14 bases separated the two germline ends. Here the CDR3 reads CAWSPALGGNSPLHF. CDR3 nucleotides: TGTGCCTGGAGTCCGGCCCTGGGAGGTAATTCACCCCTCCACTTT.

The rearrangement joins TRBV13 to TRBJ1-1; D is undetermined. The CDR3 sequence is 13 residues long. V lost 5 bases and J 0 bases, leaving 7 bases between the germline ends. Germline loops: CDR1 PRHDT, CDR2 FYEKMQ (reference sequence). This CDR3 is CASSPFMNTEAFF. The CDR3 bases are TGTGCCAGCAGCCCCTTCATGAACACTGAAGCTTTCTTT. The full variable domain, in which reference TRBV13 and TRBJ1-1 provide the parts outside the CDR3, is AAGVIQSPRHLIKEKRETATLKCYPIPRHDTVYWYQQGPGQDPQFLISFYEKMQSDKGSIPDRFSAQQFSDYHSELNMSSLELGDSALYFCASSPFMNTEAFFGQGTRLTVV.

At least ten counts were recorded for this clonotype. The chain combines TRBV4-2 with TRBJ2-6; D gene unclear. Looked up from germline, CDR1 is LGHNA and CDR2 is YNFKEQ. V gave up 0 bases and J gave up 2 bases, with 5 bases separating them. The CDR3 is made up of 15 amino acids. CDR3 residues: CASSQDGPGANVLTF. DNA for the CDR3: TGTGCCAGCAGCCAAGACGGTCCTGGGGCCAACGTCCTGACTTTC.